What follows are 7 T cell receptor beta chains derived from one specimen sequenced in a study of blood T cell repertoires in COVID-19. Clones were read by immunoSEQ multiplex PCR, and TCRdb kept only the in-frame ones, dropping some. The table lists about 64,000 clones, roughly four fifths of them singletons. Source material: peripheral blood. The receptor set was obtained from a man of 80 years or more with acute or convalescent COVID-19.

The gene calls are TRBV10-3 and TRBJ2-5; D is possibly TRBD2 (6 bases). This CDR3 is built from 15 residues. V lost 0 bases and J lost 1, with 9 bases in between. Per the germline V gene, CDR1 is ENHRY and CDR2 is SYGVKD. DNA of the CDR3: TGTGCCATCAGTGAGTCGGGTAGCGGCCAAGAGACCCAGTACTTC. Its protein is CAISESGSGQETQYF.

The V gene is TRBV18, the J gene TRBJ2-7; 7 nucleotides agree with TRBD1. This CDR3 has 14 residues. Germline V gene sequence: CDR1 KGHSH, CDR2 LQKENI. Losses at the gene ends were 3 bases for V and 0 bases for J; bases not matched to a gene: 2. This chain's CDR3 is CASSPRDSSYEQYF. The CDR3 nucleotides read TGTGCCAGCTCACCTCGGGACAGCTCCTACGAGCAGTACTTC.

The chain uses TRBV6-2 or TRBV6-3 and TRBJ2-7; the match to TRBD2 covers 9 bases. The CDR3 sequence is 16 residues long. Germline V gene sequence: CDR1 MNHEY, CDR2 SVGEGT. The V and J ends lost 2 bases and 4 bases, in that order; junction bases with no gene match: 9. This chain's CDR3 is CASSYHAGGDSYEQYF. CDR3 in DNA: TGTGCCAGCAGTTACCATGCGGGGGGGGATTCGTACGAGCAGTACTTC.

This CDR3 is CASSNVAGGSDTQYF. The CDR3 region has the DNA TGTGCCAGCAGCAACGTAGCGGGGGGGTCGGATACGCAGTATTTT. The chain employs TRBV5-6 and TRBJ2-3, with 11 bases that match TRBD2. V shed 4 bases, J shed 6 bases, and the junction held 7 bases outside the gene matches. The length of the CDR3 is 15 residues. In germline, CDR1 is SGHDT, CDR2 YYEEEE. Filled out from reference TRBV5-6 and TRBJ2-3, the complete variable domain reads DAGVTQSPTHLIKTRGQQVTLRCSPKSGHDTVSWYQQALGQGPQFIFQYYEEEERQRGNFPDRFSGHQFPNYSSELNVNALLLGDSALYLCASSNVAGGSDTQYFGPGTRLTVL.

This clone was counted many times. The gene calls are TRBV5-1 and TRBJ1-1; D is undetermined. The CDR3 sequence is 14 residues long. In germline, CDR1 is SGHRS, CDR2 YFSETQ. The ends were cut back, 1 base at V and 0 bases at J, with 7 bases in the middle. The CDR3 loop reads CASSLISLNTEAFF. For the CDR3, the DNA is TGCGCCAGCAGCTTGATCTCGTTGAACACTGAAGCTTTCTTT.

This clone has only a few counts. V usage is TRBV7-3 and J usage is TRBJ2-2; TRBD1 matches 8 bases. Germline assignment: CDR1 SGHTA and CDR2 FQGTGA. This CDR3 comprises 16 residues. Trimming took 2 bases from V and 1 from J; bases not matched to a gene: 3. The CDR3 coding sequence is TGTGCCAGCAGCTTAGTCGGGACAGGGAACACCGGGGAGCTGTTTTTT. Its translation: CASSLVGTGNTGELFF.

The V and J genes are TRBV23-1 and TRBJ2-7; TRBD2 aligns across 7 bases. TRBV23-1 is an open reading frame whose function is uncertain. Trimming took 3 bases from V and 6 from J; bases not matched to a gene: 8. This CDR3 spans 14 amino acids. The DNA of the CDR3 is TGCGCCAGCAGTCAGCCCCGGTGGGGGGGCGAGCAGTACTTC. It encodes CASSQPRWGGEQYF.